This T cell receptor (beta chain) originates from a study of blood T cell repertoires in COVID-19 (dated by TCRdb to about 2020). Looking at the study overall: The collaborator samples originated in the United States, Italy and Spain and spanned the acute and convalescent phases of COVID-19. The material from the prospective study consisted of cDNA or gDNA derived from T cells, B-cell-depleted T cells, or PBMCs. Subjects who had been exposed to COVID-19, were actively infected with it, or had recovered from it provided the deeply sampled blood TCRbeta repertoires that made up the dataset. A freely available public database, intended as a resource for researchers studying the immune response to SARS-CoV-2, is where the repertoires were released. The samples were drawn from two sources: the first 160 participants of the ongoing ImmuneRACE study, and fewer than 1,500 subjects contributed by 6 global collaborators. Sample metadata almost always included a de-identified subject ID, COVID-19 status, age in years and sex. Where HLA class I and class II types were available, the types were taken from metadata supplied by the sample provider, not from assay-based typing.

Remarks on this clone: Its antigen is still unknown. Base qualities are not provided; no much larger clone lies one nucleotide away.

Whole blood was collected in K2EDTA tubes by collaborating institutions according to the institutions' own protocols. For TCRbeta analysis, collaborator samples were shipped as frozen whole blood, as isolated PBMCs, or as DNA extracted from either sample type. Results the study describes overall, beyond this receptor: The amount of clinical and demographic metadata varied by source and participant and was provided uncurated.

The CDR3 covers 16 residues, taking in both the cysteine and the phenylalanine. Only the CDR3 portion is preserved as DNA: 48 bases, with reading frame beginning at the first base. V trim: 1 base; J trim: 2 bases; unmatched bases: 4. The CDR1 and CDR2 encoded by the germline V gene are KGHSH and LQKENI. TCRbeta CDR3 regions were amplified from genomic DNA using the immunoSEQ Assay, a bias-controlled multiplex PCR. The paper's data handling went like this. The number of nucleated cells in each sample was estimated from the amplification of reference gene primers within the assay. Sequence reads were collapsed and filtered to measure the absolute abundance of every unique TCRbeta CDR3 rearrangement. Productive Simpson clonality was computed per sample as the square root of Simpson's diversity index over productive rearrangements. Not all clones reach the TCRdb copy of this immuneACCESS table, which keeps in-frame sequences only. Checked studies attribute under half of the gap to unresolved V genes and leave the rest unexplained. V, J and clone size are those of that table, while D and trimming were read from the DNA. The sample table holds 190,000 or so clones, of which about 91% were seen once. 4% to 5% of the sample is taken by the ten largest.

The chain uses TRBV18 and TRBJ2-3, with 9 bases aligning to TRBD2. The material sequenced was peripheral blood. The receptor was isolated from a woman under 40 with acute or convalescent COVID-19. The CDR3 protein sequence reads: CASSPRTSVLTDTQYF. The nucleotides read TGTGCCAGCTCACCACGGACTAGCGTACTCACAGATACGCAGTATTTT.